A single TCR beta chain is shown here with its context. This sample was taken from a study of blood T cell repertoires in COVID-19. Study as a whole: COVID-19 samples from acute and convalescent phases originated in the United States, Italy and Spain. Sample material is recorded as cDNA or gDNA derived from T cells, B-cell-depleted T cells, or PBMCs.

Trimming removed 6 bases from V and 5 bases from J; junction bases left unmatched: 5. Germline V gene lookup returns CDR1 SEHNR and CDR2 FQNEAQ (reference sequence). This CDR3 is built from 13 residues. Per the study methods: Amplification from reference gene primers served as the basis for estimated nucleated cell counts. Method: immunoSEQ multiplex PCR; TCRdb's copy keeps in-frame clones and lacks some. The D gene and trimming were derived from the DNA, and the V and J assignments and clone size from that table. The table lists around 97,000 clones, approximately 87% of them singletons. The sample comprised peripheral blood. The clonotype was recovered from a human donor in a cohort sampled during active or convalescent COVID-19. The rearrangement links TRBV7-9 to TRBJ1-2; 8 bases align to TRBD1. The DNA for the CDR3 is TGTGCCAGCAGTTCGGACAGGGAGTATGGCTACACCTTC. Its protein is CASSSDREYGYTF. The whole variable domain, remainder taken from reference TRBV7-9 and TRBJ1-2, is DTGVSQNPRHKITKRGQNVTFRCDPISEHNRLYWYRQTLGQGPEFLTYFQNEAQLEKSRLLSDRFSAERPKGSFSTLEIQRTEQGDSAMYLCASSSDREYGYTFGSGTRLTVV.